This T cell receptor beta chain originates from a study of memory CD4+ T cells and cytomegalovirus serostatus. Turning to the study itself: Healthy Belgian adult donors included about nine CMV-positive and about two dozen CMV-negative people.

The CDR3 extends over 13 amino acids. V lost 1 base to trimming and J lost 6 bases, with 9 bases between them. Germline-derived CDR1 and CDR2 are MNHEY and SVGAGI. TCRdb keeps only in-frame clones here, not all; method: immunoSEQ multiplex PCR. The sample records 64,000 or so clones, 77% being singletons. Single viable CD3+CD4+CD8-CD45RO+ cells were sorted as the memory CD4+ T cells. Donors' CMV status reflects serum IgG against pp150, pp28, p38, p52. The specimen sequenced was memory CD4+ T cells from blood. This chain uses TRBV6-5 with TRBJ1-2; D might be TRBD1 (5 bases). The receptor was derived from an adult in good health and CMV-seronegative. The CDR3 DNA follows: TGTGCCAGCAGTTACTGGGGCAGTGATGGCTACACCTTC. Protein sequence: CASSYWGSDGYTF.